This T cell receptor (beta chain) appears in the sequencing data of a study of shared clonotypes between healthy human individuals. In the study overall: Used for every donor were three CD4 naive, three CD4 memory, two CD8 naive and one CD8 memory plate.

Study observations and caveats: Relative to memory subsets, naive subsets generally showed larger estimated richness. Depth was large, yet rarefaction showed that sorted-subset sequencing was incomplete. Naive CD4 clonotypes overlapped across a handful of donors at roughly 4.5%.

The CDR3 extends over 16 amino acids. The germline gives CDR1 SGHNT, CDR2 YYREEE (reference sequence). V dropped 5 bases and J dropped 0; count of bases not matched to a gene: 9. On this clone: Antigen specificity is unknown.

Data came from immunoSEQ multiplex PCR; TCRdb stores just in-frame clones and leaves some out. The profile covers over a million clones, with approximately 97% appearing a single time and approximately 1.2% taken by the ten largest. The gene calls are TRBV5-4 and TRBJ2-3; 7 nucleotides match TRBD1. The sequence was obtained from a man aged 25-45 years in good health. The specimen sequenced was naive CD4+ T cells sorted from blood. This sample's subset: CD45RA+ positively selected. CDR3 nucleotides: TGTGCCAGCAGGGAAGGGGGCGCTTCTAGCACAGATACGCAGTATTTT. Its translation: CASREGGASSTDTQYF.